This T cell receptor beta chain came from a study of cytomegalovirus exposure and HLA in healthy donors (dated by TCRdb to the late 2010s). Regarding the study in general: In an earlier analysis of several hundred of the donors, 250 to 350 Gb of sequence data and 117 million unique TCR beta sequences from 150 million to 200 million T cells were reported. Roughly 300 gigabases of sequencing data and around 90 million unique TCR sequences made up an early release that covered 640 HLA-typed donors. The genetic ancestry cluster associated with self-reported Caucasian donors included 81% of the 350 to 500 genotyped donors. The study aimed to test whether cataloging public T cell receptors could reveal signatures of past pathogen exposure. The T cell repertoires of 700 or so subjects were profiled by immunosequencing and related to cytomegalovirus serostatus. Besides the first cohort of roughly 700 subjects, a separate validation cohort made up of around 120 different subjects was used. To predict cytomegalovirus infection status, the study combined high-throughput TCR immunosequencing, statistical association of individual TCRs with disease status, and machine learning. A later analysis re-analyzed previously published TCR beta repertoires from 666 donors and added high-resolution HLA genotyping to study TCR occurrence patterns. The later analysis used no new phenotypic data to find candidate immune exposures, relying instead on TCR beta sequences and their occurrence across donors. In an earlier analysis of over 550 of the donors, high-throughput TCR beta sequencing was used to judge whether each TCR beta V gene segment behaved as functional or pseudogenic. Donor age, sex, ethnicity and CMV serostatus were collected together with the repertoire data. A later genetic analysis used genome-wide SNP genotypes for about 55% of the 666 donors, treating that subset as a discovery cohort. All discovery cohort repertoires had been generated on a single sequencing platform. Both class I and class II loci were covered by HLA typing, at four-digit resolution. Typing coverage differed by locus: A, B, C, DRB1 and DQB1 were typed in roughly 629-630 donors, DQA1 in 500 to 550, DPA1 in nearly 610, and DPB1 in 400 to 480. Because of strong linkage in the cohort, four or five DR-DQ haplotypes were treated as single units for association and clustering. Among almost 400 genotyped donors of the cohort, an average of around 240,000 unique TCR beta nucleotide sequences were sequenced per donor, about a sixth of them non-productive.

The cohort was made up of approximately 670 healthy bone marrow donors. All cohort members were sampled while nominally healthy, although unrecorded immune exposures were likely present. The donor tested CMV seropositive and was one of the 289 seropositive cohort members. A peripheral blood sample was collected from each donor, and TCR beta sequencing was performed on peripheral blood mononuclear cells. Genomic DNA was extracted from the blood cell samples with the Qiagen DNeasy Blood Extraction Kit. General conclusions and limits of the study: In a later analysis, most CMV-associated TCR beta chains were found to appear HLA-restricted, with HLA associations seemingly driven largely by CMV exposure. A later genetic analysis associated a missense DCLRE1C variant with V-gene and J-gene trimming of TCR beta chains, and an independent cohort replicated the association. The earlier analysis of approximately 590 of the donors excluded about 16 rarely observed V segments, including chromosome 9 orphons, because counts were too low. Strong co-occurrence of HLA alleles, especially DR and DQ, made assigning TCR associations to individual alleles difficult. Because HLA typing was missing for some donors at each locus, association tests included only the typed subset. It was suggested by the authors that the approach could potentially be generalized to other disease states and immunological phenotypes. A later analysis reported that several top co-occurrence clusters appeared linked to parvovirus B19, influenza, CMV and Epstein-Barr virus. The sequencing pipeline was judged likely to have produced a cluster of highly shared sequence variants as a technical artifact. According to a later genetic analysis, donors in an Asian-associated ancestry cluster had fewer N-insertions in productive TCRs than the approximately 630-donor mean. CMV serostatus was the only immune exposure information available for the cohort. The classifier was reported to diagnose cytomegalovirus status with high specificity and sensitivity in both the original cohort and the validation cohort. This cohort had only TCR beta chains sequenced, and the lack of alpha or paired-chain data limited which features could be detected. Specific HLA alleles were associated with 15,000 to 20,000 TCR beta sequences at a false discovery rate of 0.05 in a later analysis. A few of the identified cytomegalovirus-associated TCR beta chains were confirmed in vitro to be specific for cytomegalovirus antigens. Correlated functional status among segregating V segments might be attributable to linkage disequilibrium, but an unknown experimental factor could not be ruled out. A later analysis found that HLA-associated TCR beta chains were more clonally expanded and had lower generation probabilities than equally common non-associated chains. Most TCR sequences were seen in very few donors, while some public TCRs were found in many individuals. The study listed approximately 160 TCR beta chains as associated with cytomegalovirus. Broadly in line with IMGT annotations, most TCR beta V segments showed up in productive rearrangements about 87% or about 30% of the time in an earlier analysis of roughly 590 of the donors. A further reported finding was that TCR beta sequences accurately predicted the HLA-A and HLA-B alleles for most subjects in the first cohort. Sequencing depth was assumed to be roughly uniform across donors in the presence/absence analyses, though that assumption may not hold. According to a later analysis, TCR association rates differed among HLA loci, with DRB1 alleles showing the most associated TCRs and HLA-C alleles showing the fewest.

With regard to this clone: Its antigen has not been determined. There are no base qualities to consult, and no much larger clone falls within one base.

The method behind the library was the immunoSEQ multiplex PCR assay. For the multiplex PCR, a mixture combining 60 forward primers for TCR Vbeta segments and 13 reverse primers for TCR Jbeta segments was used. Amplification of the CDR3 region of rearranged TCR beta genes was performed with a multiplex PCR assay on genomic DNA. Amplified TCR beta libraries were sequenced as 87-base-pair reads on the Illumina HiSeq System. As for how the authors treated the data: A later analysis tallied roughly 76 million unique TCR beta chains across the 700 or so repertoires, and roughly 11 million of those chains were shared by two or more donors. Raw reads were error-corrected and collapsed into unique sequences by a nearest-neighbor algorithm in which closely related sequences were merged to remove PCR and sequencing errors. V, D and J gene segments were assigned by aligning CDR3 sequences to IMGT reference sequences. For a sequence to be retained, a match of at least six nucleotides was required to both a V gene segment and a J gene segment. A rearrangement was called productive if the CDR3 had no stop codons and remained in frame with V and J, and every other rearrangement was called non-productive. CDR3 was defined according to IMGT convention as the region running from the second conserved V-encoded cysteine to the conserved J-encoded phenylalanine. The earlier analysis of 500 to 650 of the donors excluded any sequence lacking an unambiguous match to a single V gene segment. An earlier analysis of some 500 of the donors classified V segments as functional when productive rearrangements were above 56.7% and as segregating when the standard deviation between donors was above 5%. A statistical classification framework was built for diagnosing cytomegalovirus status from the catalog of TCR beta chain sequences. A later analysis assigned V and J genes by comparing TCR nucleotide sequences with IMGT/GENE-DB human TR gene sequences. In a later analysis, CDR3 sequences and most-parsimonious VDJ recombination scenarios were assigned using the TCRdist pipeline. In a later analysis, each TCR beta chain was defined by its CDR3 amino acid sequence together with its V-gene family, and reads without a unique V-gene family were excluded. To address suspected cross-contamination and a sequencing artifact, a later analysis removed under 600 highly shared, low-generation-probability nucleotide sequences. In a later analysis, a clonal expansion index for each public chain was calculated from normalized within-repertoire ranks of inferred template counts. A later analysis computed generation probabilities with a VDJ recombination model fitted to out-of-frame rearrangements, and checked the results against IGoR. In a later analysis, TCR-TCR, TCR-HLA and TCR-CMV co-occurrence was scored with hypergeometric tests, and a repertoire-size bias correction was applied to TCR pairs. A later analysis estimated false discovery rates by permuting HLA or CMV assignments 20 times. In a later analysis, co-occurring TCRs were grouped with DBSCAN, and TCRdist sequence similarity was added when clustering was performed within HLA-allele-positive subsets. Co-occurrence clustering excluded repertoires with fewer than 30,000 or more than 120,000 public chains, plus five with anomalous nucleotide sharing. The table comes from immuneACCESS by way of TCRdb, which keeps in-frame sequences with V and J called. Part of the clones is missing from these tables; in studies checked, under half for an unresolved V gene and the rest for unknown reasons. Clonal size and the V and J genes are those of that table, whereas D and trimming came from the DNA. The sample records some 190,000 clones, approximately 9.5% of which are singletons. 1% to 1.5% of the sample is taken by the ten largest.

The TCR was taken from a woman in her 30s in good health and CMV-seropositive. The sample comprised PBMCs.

The CDR3: CASSISGARTEKLFF. The DNA sequence reads TGTGCCAGCAGCATTTCAGGGGCTCGGACAGAAAAACTGTTTTTT. The chain is made from TRBV7-9 and TRBJ1-4; tentative D gene TRBD1, with 6 bases matching. From the cysteine up to the phenylalanine, the CDR3 has a length of 15 residues. Only the CDR3 region is kept as DNA, spanning 45 bases read in frame from base 1. From a lookup of the germline V gene (reference sequence), CDR1 and CDR2 are SEHNR and FQNEAQ. The V end loses 5 bases and the J end loses 8 bases, and a stretch of 18 bases separates them.